This TCR beta chain was obtained from a study of spatial heterogeneity in lung cancer. Germline values: CDR1 SGHVS, CDR2 FQNEAQ. The CDR3 loop spans 15 amino acids. Time point in this sample: sample taken at primary tumor resection. Whole RNA, which was extracted from tumor, nontumor lung tissue or frozen PBMC, was sequenced without any cell sorting. Comments on this clonotype: The junction differs from germline at one of its ends, possibly a read error.

Carried by each TCR cDNA molecule was a unique molecular identifier. A single record per CDR3 protein comes from TCRdb applying MiXCR to the 5' RACE reads. Of tens of thousands of distinct CDR3 sequences listed, about 12% are singletons. This TCR was recovered from a male donor with early-stage non-small cell lung cancer. This sequence joins TRBV7-8 and TRBJ2-5; D might be TRBD2 (5 bases). The sample was PBMCs, taken at surgery. The CDR3 bases are TGTGTCAGCAGCTTAGCGAGGGCTATCGATTTGACCCAGTACTTC. Residues: CVSSLARAIDLTQYF.